These 12 T cell receptor beta chains were sequenced from one sample in a study of shared clonotypes between healthy human individuals. Assay used: immunoSEQ multiplex PCR; TCRdb lists only in-frame clones, some missing. The table shows 2 million to 2.5 million clones, with 90% to 96% occurring only once. Sequencing was done on a sample of naive CD4+ T cells sorted from blood. Stated subset: CD45RA+ positively selected. The origin of the receptors is a young man in good health.

The V call is TRBV10-3, the J call TRBJ1-6; D is uncertain. V dropped 8 bases and J dropped 4 bases, with 9 bases sitting between them. Germline V lookup: CDR1 ENHRY, CDR2 SYGVKD. CDR3 length: 13 residues. The CDR3 DNA reads as TGTGCCATCCGTCCAGATTATAATTCACCCCTCCACTTT. Protein sequence: CAIRPDYNSPLHF.

The CDR3 coding sequence is TGTGCCAGCACCCCGCCCGGGGAGTATTTGGTCGAGGCCCAGCATTTT. Its translation is CASTPPGEYLVEAQHF. The genes are TRBV28 and TRBJ1-5; no definite D call. V gave up 7 bases and J gave up 11 bases, with 27 bases separating them. The CDR3 has 16 amino acids. Germline V gene data show CDR1 as MDHEN and CDR2 as SYDVKM.

This chain connects TRBV19 to TRBJ2-7; D may be TRBD1 (6 bases). The ends were cut back, 10 bases at V and 1 base at J, with 17 bases in the middle. Germline-derived CDR1 and CDR2 are LNHDA and SQIVND (reference sequence). The CDR3 is 14 amino acids. The CDR3 here is CATKATGTSYEQYF. CDR3 nucleotide sequence: TGTGCCACCAAGGCAACGGGGACATCCTACGAGCAGTACTTC.

The chain has TRBV5-1 and TRBJ2-2; TRBD2 aligns across 9 bases. From germline, CDR1 is SGHRS and CDR2 YFSETQ. The CDR3 is 17 amino acids. Trimming took 4 bases from V and 0 from J; bases not matched to a gene: 7. CDR3 residues: CASSPRGLAANTGELFF. CDR3 DNA sequence: TGCGCCAGCAGCCCGCGGGGACTAGCTGCGAACACCGGGGAGCTGTTTTTT.

The V call is TRBV12-2, the J call TRBJ2-2; the D call of TRBD1 is as the table states it, not checked on the DNA. TRBV12-2 is a documented pseudogene. This CDR3 comprises 18 residues. As DNA, the CDR3 is TGTGCAAGTCGCTTAGCAAACAGGGGGCCAACGAACACCGGGGAGCTGTTTTTT. It is translated as CASRLANRGPTNTGELFF.

The J gene is TRBJ2-7, the V gene TRBV7-2; 7 nucleotides line up with TRBD1. The germline CDR1 and CDR2 sequences are SGHTA and FQGNSA. V lost 2 bases to trimming and J lost 3 bases; unmatched junction nucleotides: 10. This CDR3 is built from 16 residues. The chain's CDR3 is CASSLQRGQKNYEQYF. CDR3 coding DNA: TGTGCCAGCAGCTTACAACGGGGACAGAAGAACTACGAGCAGTACTTC.

This clone was recorded only once. This chain uses TRBV9 with TRBJ2-1, with a possible D match to TRBD2 (6 bases). Trimming took 0 bases from V and 0 from J, leaving 10 bases between them. The germline V gene encodes CDR1 SGDLS and CDR2 YYNGEE. This CDR3 has 16 residues. The CDR3 here is CASSVGGANSYNEQFF. Written as DNA, the CDR3 is TGTGCCAGCAGCGTAGGCGGGGCGAACTCCTACAATGAGCAGTTCTTC.

The V and J genes are TRBV7-6 and TRBJ2-7, with D unclear. Trimming took 1 base from V and 6 from J, leaving 10 bases between them. Germline V CDR1 and CDR2: SGHVS, FNYEAQ. This CDR3 has 13 amino acids. CDR3 loop: CASSLVGPIEQYF. The DNA of the CDR3 is TGTGCCAGCAGCTTAGTAGGCCCCATCGAGCAGTACTTC.

The genes are TRBV4-1 and TRBJ2-7; a possible D gene is TRBD1 (5 bases). V dropped 0 bases and J dropped 7 bases, with 16 bases sitting between them. The CDR3 extends over 15 amino acids. Germline V gene lookup returns CDR1 MGHRA and CDR2 YSYEKL. The CDR3 DNA reads TGCGCCAGCAGCCAAGAACAGGCCCTAGTGTGGGAGCAGTACTTC. Translation: CASSQEQALVWEQYF.

The chain recombines TRBV4-1 with TRBJ1-2, with TRBD1 identical over 10 bases. CDR1 and CDR2 (germline): MGHRA, YSYEKL. J lost 2 bases, V lost 2 bases, and 8 bases had no gene match. This CDR3 has 17 amino acids. In DNA, the CDR3 is TGCGCCAGCAGCCAAACTGGGACAGGGGCAGGGAACTATGGCTACACCTTC. Translated, it gives CASSQTGTGAGNYGYTF.

The chain employs TRBV7-2 and TRBJ1-5; D may be TRBD1 (6 bases). V was trimmed by 1 base and J by 0 bases, leaving 13 bases between them. Germline V gives CDR1 SGHTA, CDR2 FQGNSA. The CDR3 runs to 17 residues. The DNA of the CDR3 is TGTGCCAGCAGCTTAGGAGGCGGGGGCCGTAGCAATCAGCCCCAGCATTTT. Translation gives CASSLGGGGRSNQPQHF.

The genes are TRBV28 and TRBJ2-1; tentative D call: TRBD1 (5 bases). From germline, CDR1 is MDHEN and CDR2 SYDVKM. V lost 3 bases, J lost 5 bases, and 11 bases lay in between. This CDR3 spans 14 amino acids. Here the CDR3 DNA reads TGTGCCAGCAGTTTTCGACAGCCACACAATGAGCAGTTCTTC. Amino acids: CASSFRQPHNEQFF. The complete variable domain, with remaining parts taken from reference TRBV28 and TRBJ2-1, reads DVKVTQSSRYLVKRTGEKVFLECVQDMDHENMFWYRQDPGLGLRLIYFSYDVKMKEKGDIPEGYSVSREKKERFSLILESASTNQTSMYLCASSFRQPHNEQFFGPGTRLTVL.